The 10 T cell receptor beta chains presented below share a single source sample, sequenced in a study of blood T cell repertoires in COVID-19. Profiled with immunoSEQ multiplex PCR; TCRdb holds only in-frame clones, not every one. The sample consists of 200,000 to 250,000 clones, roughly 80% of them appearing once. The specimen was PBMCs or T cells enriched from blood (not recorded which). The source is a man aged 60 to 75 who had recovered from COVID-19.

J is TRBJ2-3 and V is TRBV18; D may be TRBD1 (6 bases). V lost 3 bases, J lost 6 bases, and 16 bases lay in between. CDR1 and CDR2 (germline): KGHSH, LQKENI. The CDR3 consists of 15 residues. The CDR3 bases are TGTGCCAGCTCACCCTCCAGGGGAGAGGCCGATACGCAGTATTTT. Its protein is CASSPSRGEADTQYF.

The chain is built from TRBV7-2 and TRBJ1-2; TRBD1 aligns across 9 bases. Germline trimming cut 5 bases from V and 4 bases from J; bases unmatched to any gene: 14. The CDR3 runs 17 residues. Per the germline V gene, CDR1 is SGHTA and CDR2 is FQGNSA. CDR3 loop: CASSPNWNDRGAYGYTF. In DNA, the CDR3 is TGTGCCAGCAGCCCAAACTGGAATGACAGGGGGGCCTATGGCTACACCTTC.

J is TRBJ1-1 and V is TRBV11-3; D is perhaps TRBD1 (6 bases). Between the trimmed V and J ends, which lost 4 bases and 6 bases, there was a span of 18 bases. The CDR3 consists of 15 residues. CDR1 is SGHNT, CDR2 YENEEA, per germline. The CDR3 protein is CASSSYPHSGAEAFF. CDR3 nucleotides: TGTGCCAGCAGCTCGTACCCGCATTCAGGGGCTGAAGCTTTCTTT.

In nucleotides, the CDR3 is TGTGCCAGCTCGGAGGGTGCAAATTCACCCCTCCACTTT. Translating gives CASSEGANSPLHF. The V call is TRBV19, the J call TRBJ1-6, with D hard to call. Germline values: CDR1 LNHDA, CDR2 SQIVND (reference sequence). This CDR3 comprises 13 residues. The germline V and J ends were trimmed by 9 bases and 7 bases, with 13 bases remaining between them.

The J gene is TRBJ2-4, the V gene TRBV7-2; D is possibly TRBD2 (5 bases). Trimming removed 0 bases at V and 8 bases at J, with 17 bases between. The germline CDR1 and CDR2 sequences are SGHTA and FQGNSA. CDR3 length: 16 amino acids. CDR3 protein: CASSLAADPSFDIQYF. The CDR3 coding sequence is TGTGCCAGCAGCTTAGCGGCAGATCCTAGCTTCGACATTCAGTACTTC.

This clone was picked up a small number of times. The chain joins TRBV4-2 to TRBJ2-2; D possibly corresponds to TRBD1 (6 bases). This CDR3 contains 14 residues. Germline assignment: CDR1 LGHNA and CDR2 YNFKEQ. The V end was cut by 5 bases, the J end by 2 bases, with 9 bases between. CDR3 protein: CASSLGHNTGELFF. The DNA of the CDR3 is TGTGCCAGCAGCTTGGGACACAACACCGGGGAGCTGTTTTTT.

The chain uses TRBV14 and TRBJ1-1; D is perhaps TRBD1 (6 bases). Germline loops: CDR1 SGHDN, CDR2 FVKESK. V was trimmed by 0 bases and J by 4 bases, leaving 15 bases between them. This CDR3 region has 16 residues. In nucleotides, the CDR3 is TGTGCCAGCAGCCAAGATGAGGCAGGGGCAGGCACTGAAGCTTTCTTT. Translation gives CASSQDEAGAGTEAFF.

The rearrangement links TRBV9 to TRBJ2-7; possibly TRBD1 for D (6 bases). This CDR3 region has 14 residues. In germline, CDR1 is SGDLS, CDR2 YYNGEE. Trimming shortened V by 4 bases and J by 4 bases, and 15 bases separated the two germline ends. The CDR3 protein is CASSPTTGQYEQYF. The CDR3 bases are TGTGCCAGCAGCCCGACCACCGGACAGTACGAGCAGTACTTC. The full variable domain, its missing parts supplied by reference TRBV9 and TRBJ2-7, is DSGVTQTPKHLITATGQRVTLRCSPRSGDLSVYWYQQSLDQGLQFLIQYYNGEERAKGNILERFSAQQFPDLHSELNLSSLELGDSALYFCASSPTTGQYEQYFGPGTRLTVT.

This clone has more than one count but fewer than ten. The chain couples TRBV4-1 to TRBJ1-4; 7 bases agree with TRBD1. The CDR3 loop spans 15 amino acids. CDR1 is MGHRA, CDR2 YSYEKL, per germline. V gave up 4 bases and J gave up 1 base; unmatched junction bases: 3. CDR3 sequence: CASSLQGGTNEKLFF. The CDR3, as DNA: TGCGCCAGCAGCCTTCAGGGGGGAACTAATGAAAAACTGTTTTTT.

The CDR3 is CASSSTSGGADTQYF. Here the CDR3 DNA reads TGCGCCAGCAGCTCGACTAGCGGGGGCGCAGATACGCAGTATTTT. This sequence joins TRBV5-1 and TRBJ2-3; 12 bases match TRBD2. The CDR3 is 15 amino acids. Per germline, CDR1 SGHRS and CDR2 YFSETQ. The J segment lost 4 bases and the V segment lost 3 bases, leaving 3 bases of the junction unmatched.